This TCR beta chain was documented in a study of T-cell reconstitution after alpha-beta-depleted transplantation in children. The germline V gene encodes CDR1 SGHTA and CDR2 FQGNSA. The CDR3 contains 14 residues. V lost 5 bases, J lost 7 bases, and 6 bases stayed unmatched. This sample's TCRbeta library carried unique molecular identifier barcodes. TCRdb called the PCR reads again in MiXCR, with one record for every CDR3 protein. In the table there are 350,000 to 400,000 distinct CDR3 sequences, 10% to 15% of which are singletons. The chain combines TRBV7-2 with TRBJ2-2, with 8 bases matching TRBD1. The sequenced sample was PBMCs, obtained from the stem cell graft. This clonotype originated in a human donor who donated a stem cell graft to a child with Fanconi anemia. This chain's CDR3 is CASSLDRAIGELFF. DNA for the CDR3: TGTGCCAGCAGCCTGGACAGGGCTATCGGGGAGCTGTTTTTT.